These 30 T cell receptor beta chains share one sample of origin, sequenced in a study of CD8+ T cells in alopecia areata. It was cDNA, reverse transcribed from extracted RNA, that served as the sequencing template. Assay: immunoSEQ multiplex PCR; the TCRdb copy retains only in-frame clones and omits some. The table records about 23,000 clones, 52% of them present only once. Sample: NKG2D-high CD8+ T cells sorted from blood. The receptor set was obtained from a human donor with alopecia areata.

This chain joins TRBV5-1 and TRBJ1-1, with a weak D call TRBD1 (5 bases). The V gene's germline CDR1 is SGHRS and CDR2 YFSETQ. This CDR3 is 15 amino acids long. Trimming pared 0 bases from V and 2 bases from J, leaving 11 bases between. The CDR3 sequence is CASSLGLTGNTEAFF. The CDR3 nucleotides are TGCGCCAGCAGCTTGGGCTTAACAGGTAACACTGAAGCTTTCTTT. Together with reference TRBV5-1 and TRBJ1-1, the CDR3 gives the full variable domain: KAGVTQTPRYLIKTRGQQVTLSCSPISGHRSVSWYQQTPGQGLQFLFEYFSETQRNKGNFPGRFSGRQFSNSRSEMNVSTLELGDSALYLCASSLGLTGNTEAFFGQGTRLTVV.

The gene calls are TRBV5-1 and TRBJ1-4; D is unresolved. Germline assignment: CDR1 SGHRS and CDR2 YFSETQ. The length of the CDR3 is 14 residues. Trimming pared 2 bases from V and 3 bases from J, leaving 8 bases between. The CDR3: CASSFRTPNEKLFF. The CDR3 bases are TGCGCCAGCAGCTTCAGAACCCCTAATGAAAAACTGTTTTTT.

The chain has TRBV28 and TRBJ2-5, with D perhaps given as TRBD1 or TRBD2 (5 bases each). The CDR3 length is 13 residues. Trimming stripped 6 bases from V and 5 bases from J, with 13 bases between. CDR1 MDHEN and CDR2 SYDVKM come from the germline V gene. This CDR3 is CASSQEGRETQYF. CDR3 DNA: TGTGCCAGCAGCCAAGAGGGGCGGGAGACCCAGTACTTC.

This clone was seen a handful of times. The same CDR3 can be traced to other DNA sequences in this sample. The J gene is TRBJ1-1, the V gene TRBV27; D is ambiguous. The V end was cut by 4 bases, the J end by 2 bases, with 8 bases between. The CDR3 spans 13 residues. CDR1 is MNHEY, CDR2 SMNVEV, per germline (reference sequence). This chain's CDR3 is CASSYGGNTEAFF. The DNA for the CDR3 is TGTGCCAGCAGTTACGGAGGCAACACTGAAGCTTTCTTT.

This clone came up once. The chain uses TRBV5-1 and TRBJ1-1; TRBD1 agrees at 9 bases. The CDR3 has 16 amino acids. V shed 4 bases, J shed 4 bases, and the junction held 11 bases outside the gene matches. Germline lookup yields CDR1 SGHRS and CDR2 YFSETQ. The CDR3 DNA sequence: TGCGCCAGCAGCATACCGGGACAGGGTTCAGTCACTGAAGCTTTCTTT. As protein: CASSIPGQGSVTEAFF.

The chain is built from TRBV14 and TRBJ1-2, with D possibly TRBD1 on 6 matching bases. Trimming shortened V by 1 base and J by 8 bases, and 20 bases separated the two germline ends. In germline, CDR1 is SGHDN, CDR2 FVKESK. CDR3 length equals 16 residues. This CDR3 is CASSQVSRGNLYGYTF. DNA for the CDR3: TGTGCCAGCAGCCAAGTTTCGAGGGGGAACCTATACGGCTACACCTTC.

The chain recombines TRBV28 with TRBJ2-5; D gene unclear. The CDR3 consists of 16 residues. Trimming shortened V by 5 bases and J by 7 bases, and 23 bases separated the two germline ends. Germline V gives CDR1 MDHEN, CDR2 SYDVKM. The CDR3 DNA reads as TGTGCCAGCAGTACCGCAGGTTACAAGATCGGTATGACCCAGTACTTC. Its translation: CASSTAGYKIGMTQYF.

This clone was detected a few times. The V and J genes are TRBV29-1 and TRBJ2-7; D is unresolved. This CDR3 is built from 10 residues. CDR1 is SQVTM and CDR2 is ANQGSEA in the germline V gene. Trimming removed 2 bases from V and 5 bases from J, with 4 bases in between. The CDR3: CSVEKDEQYF. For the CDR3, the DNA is TGCAGCGTTGAAAAAGACGAGCAGTACTTC.

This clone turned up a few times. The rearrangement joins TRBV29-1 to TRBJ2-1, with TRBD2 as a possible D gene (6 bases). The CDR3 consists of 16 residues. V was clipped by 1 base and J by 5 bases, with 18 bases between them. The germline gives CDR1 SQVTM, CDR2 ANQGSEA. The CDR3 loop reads CSVEGVADNLDNEQFF. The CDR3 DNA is TGCAGCGTTGAAGGGGTAGCGGACAACCTCGACAATGAGCAGTTCTTC.

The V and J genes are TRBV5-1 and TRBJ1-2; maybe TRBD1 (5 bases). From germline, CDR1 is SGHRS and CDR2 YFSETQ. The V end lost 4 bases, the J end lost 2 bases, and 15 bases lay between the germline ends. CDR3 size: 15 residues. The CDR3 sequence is CASSRRGPGNYGYTF. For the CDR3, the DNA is TGCGCCAGCAGCCGCCGGGGCCCGGGCAACTATGGCTACACCTTC.

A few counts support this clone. Here the CDR3 reads CASSIAGAGHNEQFF. The CDR3 DNA follows: TGTGCCAGCAGTATAGCGGGAGCCGGCCACAATGAGCAGTTCTTC. The chain couples TRBV7-6 to TRBJ2-1; 9 bases are a match to TRBD2. J gave up 5 bases and V 6 bases, and 8 bases lay outside the gene matches. Germline V lookup: CDR1 SGHVS, CDR2 FNYEAQ. This CDR3 has 15 residues. The complete variable domain, with remaining parts taken from reference TRBV7-6 and TRBJ2-1, reads GAGVSQSPRYKVTKRGQDVALRCDPISGHVSLYWYRQALGQGPEFLTYFNYEAQQDKSGLPNDRFSAERPEGSISTLTIQRTEQRDSAMYRCASSIAGAGHNEQFFGPGTRLTVL.

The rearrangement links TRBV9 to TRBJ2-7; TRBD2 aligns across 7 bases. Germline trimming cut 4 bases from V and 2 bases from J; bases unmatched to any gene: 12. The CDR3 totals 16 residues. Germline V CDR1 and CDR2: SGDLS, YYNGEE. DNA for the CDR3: TGTGCCAGCAGCCACGATGAGGCGGGAGTCCCCTACGAGCAGTACTTC. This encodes CASSHDEAGVPYEQYF.

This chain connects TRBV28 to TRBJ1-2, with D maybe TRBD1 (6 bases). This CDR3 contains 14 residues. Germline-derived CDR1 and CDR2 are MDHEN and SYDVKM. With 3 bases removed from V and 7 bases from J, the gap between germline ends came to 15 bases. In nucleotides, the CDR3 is TGTGCCAGCAGTTTCCCAGGGGCCGGAGGTGGCTACACCTTC. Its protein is CASSFPGAGGGYTF.

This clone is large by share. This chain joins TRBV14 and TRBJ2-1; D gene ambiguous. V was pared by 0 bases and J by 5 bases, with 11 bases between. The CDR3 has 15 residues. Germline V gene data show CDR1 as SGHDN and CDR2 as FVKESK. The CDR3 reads CASSQETWPHNEQFF. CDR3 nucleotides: TGTGCCAGCAGCCAAGAGACATGGCCACACAATGAGCAGTTCTTC.

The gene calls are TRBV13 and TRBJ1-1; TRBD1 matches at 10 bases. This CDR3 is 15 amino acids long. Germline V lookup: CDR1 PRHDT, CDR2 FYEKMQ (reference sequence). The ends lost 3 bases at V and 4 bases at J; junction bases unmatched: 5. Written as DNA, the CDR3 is TGTGCCAGCAGCTTCCCGACAGGGGGCTTCACTGAAGCTTTCTTT. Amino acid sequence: CASSFPTGGFTEAFF.

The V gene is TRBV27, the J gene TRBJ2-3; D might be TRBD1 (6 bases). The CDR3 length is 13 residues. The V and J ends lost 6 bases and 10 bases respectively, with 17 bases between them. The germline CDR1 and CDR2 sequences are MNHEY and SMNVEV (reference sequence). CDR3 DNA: TGTGCCAGCAGCCAGACCGTGGGGACATCGCAGTATTTT. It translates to CASSQTVGTSQYF.

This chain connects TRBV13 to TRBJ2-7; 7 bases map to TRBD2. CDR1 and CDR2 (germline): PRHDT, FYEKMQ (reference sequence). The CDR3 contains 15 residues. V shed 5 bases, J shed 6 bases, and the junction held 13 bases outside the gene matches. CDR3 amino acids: CASSPTVGGQGEQYF. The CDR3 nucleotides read TGTGCCAGCAGCCCCACGGTGGGAGGGCAAGGCGAGCAGTACTTC.

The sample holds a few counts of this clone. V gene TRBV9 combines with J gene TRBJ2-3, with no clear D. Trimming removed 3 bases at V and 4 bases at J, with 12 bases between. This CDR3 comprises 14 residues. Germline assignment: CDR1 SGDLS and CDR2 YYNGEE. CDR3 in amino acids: CASSEGGSADTQYF. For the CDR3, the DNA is TGTGCCAGCAGCGAGGGTGGATCGGCAGATACGCAGTATTTT.

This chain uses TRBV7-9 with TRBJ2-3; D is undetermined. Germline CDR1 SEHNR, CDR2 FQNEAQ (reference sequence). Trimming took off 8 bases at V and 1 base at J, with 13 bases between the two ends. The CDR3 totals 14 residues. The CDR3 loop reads CASSPTAGTDTQYF. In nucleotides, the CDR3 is TGTGCCAGCTCCCCTACCGCCGGCACAGATACGCAGTATTTT.

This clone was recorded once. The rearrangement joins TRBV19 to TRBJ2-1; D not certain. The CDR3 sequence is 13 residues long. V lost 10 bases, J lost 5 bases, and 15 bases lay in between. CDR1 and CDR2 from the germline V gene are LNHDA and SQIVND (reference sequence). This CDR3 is CATSVSSDNEQFF. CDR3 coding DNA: TGTGCCACCTCGGTGTCCAGTGACAATGAGCAGTTCTTC.

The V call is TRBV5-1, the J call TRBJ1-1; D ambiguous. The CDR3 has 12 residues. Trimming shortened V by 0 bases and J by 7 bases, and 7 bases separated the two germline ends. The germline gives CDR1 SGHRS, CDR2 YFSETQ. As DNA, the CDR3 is TGCGCCAGCAGCTTGGATACAAGTGAAGCTTTCTTT. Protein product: CASSLDTSEAFF.

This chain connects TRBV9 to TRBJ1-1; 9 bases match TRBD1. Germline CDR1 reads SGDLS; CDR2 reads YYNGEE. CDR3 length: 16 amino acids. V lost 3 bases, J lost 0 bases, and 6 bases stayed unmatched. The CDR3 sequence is CASSETGGPVNTEAFF. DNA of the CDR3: TGTGCCAGCAGCGAGACAGGGGGGCCCGTGAACACTGAAGCTTTCTTT.

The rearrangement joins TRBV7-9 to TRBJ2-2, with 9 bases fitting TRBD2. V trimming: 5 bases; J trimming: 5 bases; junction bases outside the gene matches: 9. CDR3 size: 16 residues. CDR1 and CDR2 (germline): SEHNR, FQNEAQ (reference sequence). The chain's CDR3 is CASSPAGTSSTGELFF. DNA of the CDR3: TGTGCCAGCAGCCCCGCCGGGACTAGCTCTACCGGGGAGCTGTTTTTT.

DNA for the CDR3: TGTGCCAGCTCACCCCCCCGGACAGAATACGAGCAGTACTTC. It codes for CASSPPRTEYEQYF. The genes are TRBV18 and TRBJ2-7; a weak D match, TRBD1 (6 bases). The ends were cut back, 3 bases at V and 4 bases at J, with 13 bases in the middle. Germline V gives CDR1 KGHSH, CDR2 LQKENI. The CDR3 spans 14 residues.

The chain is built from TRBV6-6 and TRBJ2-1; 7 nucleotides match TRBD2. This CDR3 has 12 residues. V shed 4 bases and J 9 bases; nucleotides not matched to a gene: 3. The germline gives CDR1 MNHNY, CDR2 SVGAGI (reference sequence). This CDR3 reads CASSSGLSEQFF. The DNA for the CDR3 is TGTGCCAGCAGTTCGGGACTATCTGAGCAGTTCTTC.

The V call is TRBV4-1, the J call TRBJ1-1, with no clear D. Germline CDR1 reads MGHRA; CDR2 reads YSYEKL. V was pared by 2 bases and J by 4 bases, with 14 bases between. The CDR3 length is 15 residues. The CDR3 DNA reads TGCGCCAGCAGCCAAAGTTATGGACGGGGCACTGAAGCTTTCTTT. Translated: CASSQSYGRGTEAFF.

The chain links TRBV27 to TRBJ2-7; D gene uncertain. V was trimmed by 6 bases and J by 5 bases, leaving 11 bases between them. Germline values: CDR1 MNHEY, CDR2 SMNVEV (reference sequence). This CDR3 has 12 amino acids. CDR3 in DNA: TGTGCCAGCAGCCCGGTAGGCCACGAGCAGTACTTC. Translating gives CASSPVGHEQYF.

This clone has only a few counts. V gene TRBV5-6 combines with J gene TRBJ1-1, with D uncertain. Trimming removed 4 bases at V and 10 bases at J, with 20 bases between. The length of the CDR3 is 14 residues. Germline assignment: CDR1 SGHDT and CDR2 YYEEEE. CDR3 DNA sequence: TGTGCCAGCAGCGTGGATGGTATTAGACTTGGAGCTTTCTTT. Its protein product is CASSVDGIRLGAFF.

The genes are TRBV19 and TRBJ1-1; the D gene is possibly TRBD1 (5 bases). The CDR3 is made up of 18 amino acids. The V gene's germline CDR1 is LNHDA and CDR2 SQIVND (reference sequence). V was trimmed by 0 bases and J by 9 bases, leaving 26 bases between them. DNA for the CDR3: TGTGCCAGTAGTATAGATGTTAGAGATTCGACAGTATGGAGCAAAGCTTTCTTT. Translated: CASSIDVRDSTVWSKAFF.

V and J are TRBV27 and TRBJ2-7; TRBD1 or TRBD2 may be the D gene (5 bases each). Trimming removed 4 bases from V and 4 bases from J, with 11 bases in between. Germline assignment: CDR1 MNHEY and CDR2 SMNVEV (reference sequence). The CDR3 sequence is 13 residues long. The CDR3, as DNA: TGTGCCAGCAGTTCCCTGGGGGATTACGAGCAGTACTTC. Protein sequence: CASSSLGDYEQYF.